This T cell receptor (beta chain) derives from a study of blood T cell repertoires in COVID-19. Turning to the study itself: Whether acute or convalescent, the COVID-19 samples came from the United States, Italy and Spain.

TCRdb's copy holds only in-frame clones and misses some; the assay was immunoSEQ multiplex PCR. The data hold tens of thousands of clones, with 75% to 85% observed a single time. This sequence was found in a woman of 80 years or more with acute or convalescent COVID-19. The sequenced sample was peripheral blood.

CDR3 nucleotide sequence: TGTGCCAGCAGCTTGGTCGAGACAGCTCACAATGAGCAGTTCTTC. Residues: CASSLVETAHNEQFF. The V and J genes are TRBV5-6 and TRBJ2-1; a possible D gene is TRBD1 (5 bases). Germline values: CDR1 SGHDT, CDR2 YYEEEE. The CDR3 is made up of 15 amino acids. Trimming took 0 bases from V and 5 from J, leaving 12 bases between them.